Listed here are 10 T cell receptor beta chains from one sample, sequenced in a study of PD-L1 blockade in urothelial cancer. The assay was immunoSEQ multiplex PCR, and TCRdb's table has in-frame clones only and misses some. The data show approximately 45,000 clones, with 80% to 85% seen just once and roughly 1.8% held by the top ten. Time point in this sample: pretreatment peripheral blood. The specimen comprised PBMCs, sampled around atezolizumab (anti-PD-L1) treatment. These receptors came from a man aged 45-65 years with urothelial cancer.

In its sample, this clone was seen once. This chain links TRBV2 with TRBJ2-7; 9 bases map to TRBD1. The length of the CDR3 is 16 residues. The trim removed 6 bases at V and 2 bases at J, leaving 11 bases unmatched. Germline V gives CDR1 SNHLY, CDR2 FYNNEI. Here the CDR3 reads CASSVGQGPTTYEQYF. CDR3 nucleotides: TGTGCCAGCAGCGTCGGACAGGGGCCTACTACCTACGAGCAGTACTTC. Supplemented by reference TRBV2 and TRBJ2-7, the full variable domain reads EPEVTQTPSHQVTQMGQEVILRCVPISNHLYFYWYRQILGQKVEFLVSFYNNEISEKSEIFDDQFSVERPDGSNFTLKIRSTKLEDSAMYFCASSVGQGPTTYEQYFGPGTRLTVT.

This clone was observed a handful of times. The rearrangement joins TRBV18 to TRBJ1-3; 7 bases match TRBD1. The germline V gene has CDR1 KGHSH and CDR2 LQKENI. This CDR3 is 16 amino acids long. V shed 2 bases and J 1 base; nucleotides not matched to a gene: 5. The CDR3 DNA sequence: TGTGCCAGCTCACCATGGAGGGGGCAATCTGGAAACACCATATATTTT. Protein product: CASSPWRGQSGNTIYF.

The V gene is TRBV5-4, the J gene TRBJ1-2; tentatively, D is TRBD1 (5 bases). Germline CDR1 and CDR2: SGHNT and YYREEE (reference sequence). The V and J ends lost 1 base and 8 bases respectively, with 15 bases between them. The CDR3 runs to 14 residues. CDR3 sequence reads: CASSLSFSWGGYTF. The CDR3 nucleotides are TGTGCCAGCAGCTTGTCCTTCTCCTGGGGCGGCTACACCTTC.

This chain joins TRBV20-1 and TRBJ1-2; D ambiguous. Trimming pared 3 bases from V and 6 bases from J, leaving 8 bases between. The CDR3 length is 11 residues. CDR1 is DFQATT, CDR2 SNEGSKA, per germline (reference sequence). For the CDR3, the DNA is TGCAGTGCTAGTCGCCGCGATGGCTACACCTTC. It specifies CSASRRDGYTF.

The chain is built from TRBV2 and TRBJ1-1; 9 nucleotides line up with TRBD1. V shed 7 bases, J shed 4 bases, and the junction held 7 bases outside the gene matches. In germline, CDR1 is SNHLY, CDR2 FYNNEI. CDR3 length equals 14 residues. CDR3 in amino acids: CASNPPTGGTEAFF. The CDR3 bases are TGTGCCAGCAACCCACCGACAGGGGGCACTGAAGCTTTCTTT. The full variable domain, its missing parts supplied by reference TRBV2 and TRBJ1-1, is EPEVTQTPSHQVTQMGQEVILRCVPISNHLYFYWYRQILGQKVEFLVSFYNNEISEKSEIFDDQFSVERPDGSNFTLKIRSTKLEDSAMYFCASNPPTGGTEAFFGQGTRLTVV.

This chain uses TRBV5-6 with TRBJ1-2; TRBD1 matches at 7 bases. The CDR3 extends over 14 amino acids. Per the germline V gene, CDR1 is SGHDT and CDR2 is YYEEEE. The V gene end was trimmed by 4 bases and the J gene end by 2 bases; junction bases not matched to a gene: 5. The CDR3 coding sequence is TGTGCCAGCAGCCGCGGACAGGCCAACTATGGCTACACCTTC. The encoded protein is CASSRGQANYGYTF.

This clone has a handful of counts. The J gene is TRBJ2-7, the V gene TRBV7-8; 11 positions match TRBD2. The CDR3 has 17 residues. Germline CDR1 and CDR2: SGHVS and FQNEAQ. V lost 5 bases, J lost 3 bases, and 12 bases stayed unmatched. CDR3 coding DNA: TGTGCCAGCAGCCCCCAGGGAGGCGGACTAGCGGGCTACGAGCAGTACTTC. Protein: CASSPQGGGLAGYEQYF.

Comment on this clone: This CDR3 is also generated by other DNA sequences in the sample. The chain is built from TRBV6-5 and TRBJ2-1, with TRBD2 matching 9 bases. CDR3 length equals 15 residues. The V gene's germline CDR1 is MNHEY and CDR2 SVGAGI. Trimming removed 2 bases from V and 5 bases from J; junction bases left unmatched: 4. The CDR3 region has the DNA TGTGCCAGCAGTTACGGGCGGGGGGGACACAATGAGCAGTTCTTC. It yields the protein CASSYGRGGHNEQFF.

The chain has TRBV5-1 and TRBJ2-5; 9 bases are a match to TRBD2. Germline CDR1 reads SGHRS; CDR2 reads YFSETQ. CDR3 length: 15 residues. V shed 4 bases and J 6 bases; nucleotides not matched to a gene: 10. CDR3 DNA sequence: TGCGCCAGCAGCCAGGGTAGCGGGGGATTAAAGACCCAGTACTTC. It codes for CASSQGSGGLKTQYF. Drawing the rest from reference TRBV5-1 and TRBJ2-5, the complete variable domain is KAGVTQTPRYLIKTRGQQVTLSCSPISGHRSVSWYQQTPGQGLQFLFEYFSETQRNKGNFPGRFSGRQFSNSRSEMNVSTLELGDSALYLCASSQGSGGLKTQYFGPGTRLLVL.

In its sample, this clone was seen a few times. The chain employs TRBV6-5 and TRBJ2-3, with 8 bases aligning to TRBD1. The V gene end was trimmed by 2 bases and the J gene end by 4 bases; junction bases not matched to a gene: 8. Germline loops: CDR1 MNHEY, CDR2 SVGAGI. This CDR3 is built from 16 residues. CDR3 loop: CASSYGTGTGPDTQYF. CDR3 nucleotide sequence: TGTGCCAGCAGTTACGGGACCGGGACAGGTCCAGATACGCAGTATTTT.